This T cell receptor beta chain was captured in a study of technical replicates of blood from several donors. The method was immunoSEQ multiplex PCR; TCRdb's version includes in-frame clones alone and lacks a portion of them. The data contain approximately 80,000 clones, roughly 90% of them singletons. The CDR3 has 14 amino acids. Germline loops: CDR1 SGHDN, CDR2 FVKESK. The V and J ends lost 4 bases and 6 bases respectively, with 15 bases between them. V usage is TRBV14 and J usage is TRBJ1-2; no clear D gene. The sequence was obtained from a human donor in good health. Sequencing input: T cells isolated from PBMCs. The CDR3 sequence is CASSPLWGGNGYTF. The DNA for the CDR3 is TGTGCCAGCAGCCCCCTTTGGGGAGGCAATGGCTACACCTTC. Variable domain in full (rest from reference TRBV14 and TRBJ1-2): EAGVTQFPSHSVIEKGQTVTLRCDPISGHDNLYWYRRVMGKEIKFLLHFVKESKQDESGMPNNRFLAERTGGTYSTLKVQPAELEDSGVYFCASSPLWGGNGYTFGSGTRLTVV.